Listed here is a single T cell receptor beta chain. Its antigen is unknown. Combining a sample-barcoded 5' primer with a J-beta primer mix, a second PCR ran for about 7 to 11 cycles. TCRdb redid the calling of the 5' RACE reads with MiXCR, one entry per CDR3 protein. The profile shows hundreds of thousands of distinct CDR3 sequences, nearly 60% of them singletons. This entry comes from a study of blood T cells in healthy people across ages. The germline V gene has CDR1 SGHAT and CDR2 FQNNGV. The V end lost 0 bases, the J end lost 2 bases, and 16 bases lay between the germline ends. The CDR3 sequence is 17 residues long. The study, taken as a whole, reports: A greater number of naive CD4+ cells and higher diversity distinguished long-lived donors from aged donors.

The chain recombines TRBV11-2 with TRBJ2-5; D uncertain. This sequence was found in a young man in good health. The specimen was blood. CDR3 sequence: CASSLDLQRVGQETQYF. The CDR3 DNA sequence: TGTGCCAGCAGCTTAGACTTACAGAGAGTCGGACAAGAGACCCAGTACTTC.